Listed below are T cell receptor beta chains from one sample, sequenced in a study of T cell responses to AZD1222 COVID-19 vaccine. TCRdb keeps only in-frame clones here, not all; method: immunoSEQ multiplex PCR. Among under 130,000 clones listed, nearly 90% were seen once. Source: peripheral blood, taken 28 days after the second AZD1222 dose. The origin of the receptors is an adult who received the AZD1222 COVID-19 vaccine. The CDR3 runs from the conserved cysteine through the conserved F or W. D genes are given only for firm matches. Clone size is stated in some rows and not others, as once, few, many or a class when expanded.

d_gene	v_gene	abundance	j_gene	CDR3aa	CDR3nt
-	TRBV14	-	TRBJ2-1	CASSPGPLYNEQFF	TGTGCCAGCAGCCCGGGTCCTCTCTACAATGAGCAGTTCTTC
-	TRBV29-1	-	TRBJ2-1	CSVPGNEQFF	TGCAGCGTTCCCGGCAATGAGCAGTTCTTC
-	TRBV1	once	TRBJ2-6	CTSSQGNRGRFISGANVLTF	TGCACCAGCAGCCAGGGGAACAGGGGGCGGTTTATTTCCGGGGCCAACGTCCTGACTTTC
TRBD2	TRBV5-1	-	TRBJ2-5	CASTPGGLGVAETQYF	TGCGCCAGCACACCGGGAGGGCTGGGGGTGGCAGAGACCCAGTACTTC
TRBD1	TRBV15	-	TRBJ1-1	CATSREQGAGNTEAFF	TGTGCCACCAGCAGAGAACAGGGGGCTGGGAACACTGAAGCTTTCTTT
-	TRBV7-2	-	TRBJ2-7	CASSVRDIYYEQYF	TGTGCCAGCAGCGTCCGGGACATCTACTACGAGCAGTACTTC
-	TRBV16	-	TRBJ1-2	CASSQSRGSYGYTF	TGTGCCAGCAGCCAATCGCGGGGGTCCTATGGCTACACCTTC
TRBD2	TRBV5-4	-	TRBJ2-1	CASSPRLAGGAYNEQFF	TGTGCCAGCAGCCCCCGACTAGCGGGGGGGGCCTACAATGAGCAGTTCTTC
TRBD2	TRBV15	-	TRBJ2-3	CATSREGVAGGVADTQYF	TGTGCCACCAGCAGAGAAGGGGTAGCGGGAGGGGTAGCAGATACGCAGTATTTT
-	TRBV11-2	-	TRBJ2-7	CASSLEFGKTYEQYF	TGTGCCAGCAGCTTAGAGTTCGGCAAAACCTACGAGCAGTACTTC
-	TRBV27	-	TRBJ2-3	CASSLGEDTDTQYF	TGTGCCAGCAGTTTAGGGGAGGACACAGATACGCAGTATTTT
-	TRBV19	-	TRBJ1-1	CAVRSLMGGYTEAFF	TGTGCAGTACGATCCTTAATGGGGGGCTACACTGAAGCTTTCTTT
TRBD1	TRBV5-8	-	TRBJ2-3	CASSWDRRNTDTQYF	TGTGCCAGCAGCTGGGACAGAAGAAACACAGATACGCAGTATTTT
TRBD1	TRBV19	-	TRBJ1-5	CASSGTGRNQPQHF	TGTGCCAGTAGCGGGACAGGCCGCAATCAGCCCCAGCATTTT
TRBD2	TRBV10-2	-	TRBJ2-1	CASSKTLAGPYNEQFF	TGCGCCAGCAGTAAGACCCTAGCGGGCCCTTACAATGAGCAGTTCTTC
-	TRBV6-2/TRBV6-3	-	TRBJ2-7	CASSYGYYEQYF	TGTGCCAGCAGTTACGGGTACTACGAGCAGTACTTC
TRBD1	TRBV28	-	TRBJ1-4	CASSQQGTNEKLFF	TGTGCCAGCAGTCAACAGGGGACTAATGAAAAACTGTTTTTT
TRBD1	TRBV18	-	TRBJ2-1	CASSPQGAEQFF	TGTGCCAGCTCACCCCAGGGGGCTGAGCAGTTCTTC
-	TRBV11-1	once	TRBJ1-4	CASSLAPSNEKLFF	TGTGCCAGCAGCCTGGCCCCTTCCAATGAAAAACTGTTTTTT
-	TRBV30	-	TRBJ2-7	CAWSVQGLTEQYF	TGTGCCTGGAGCGTCCAGGGTCTAACCGAGCAGTACTTC
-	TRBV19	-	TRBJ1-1	CASRPQGTEAFF	TGTGCCAGTAGGCCACAGGGAACTGAAGCTTTCTTT
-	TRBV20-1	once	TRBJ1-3	CSASVDSSGNTIYF	TGCAGTGCTAGTGTCGATTCCTCTGGAAACACCATATATTTT
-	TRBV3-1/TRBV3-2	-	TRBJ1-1	CASSQKGISEAFF	TGTGCCAGCAGCCAAAAGGGGATCTCTGAAGCTTTCTTT
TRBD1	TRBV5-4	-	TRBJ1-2	CASSVTGLRGYGYTF	TGTGCCAGCAGTGTGACAGGGCTCCGGGGCTATGGCTACACCTTC
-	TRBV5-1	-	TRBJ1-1	CASRTGVGNTEAFF	TGCGCCAGCAGAACGGGGGTCGGGAACACTGAAGCTTTCTTT
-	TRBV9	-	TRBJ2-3	CASSVGAGWTDTQYF	TGTGCCAGCAGCGTAGGTGCAGGGTGGACAGATACGCAGTATTTT
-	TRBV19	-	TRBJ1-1	CASSIAPGTDYTEAFF	TGTGCCAGTAGTATAGCCCCAGGGACGGATTACACTGAAGCTTTCTTT
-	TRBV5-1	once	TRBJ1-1	CASSLVRPNTEAFF	TGCGCCAGCAGCTTGGTTCGGCCGAACACTGAAGCTTTCTTT
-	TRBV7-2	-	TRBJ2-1	CASSRVIEQFF	TGTGCCAGCAGCCGAGTTATAGAGCAGTTCTTC
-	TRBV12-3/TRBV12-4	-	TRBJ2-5	CASSLQETQYF	TGTGCCAGCAGCCTCCAGGAGACCCAGTACTTC
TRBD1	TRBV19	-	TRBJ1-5	CASRDRLSNQPQHF	TGTGCCAGTAGGGACAGGCTTAGCAATCAGCCCCAGCATTTT
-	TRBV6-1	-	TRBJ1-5	CASSEGTMGQPQHF	TGTGCCAGCAGTGAAGGGACTATGGGACAGCCCCAGCATTTT
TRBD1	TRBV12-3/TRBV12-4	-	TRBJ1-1	CASSLGTGVEAFF	TGTGCCAGCAGTTTAGGGACAGGAGTTGAAGCTTTCTTT
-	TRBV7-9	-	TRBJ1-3	CASSLGGLGNTIYF	TGTGCCAGCAGCTTAGGGGGCCTCGGAAACACCATATATTTT
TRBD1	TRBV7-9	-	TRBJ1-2	CASSSTGGGYTF	TGTGCCAGCAGCTCGACAGGGGGCGGCTACACCTTC
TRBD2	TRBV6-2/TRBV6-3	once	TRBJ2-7	CASSYRRENYEQYF	TGTGCCAGCAGTTATCGGCGGGAGAACTACGAGCAGTACTTC
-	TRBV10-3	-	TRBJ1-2	CAISGTENYGYTF	TGTGCCATCAGTGGGACAGAGAACTATGGCTACACCTTC
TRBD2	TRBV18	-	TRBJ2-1	CASSPGLADYNEQFF	TGTGCCAGCTCACCAGGACTAGCGGACTACAATGAGCAGTTCTTC
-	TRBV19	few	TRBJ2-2	CASRIGSGRRNTGELFF	TGTGCCAGTAGGATCGGGTCGGGACGGCGGAACACCGGGGAGCTGTTTTTT
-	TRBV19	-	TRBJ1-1	CASSTGTGPLEAFF	TGTGCCAGTAGTACGGGGACGGGTCCACTTGAAGCTTTCTTT
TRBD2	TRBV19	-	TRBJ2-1	CASSGVSGSRNEQFF	TGTGCCAGTAGTGGGGTGAGCGGGAGCAGAAATGAGCAGTTCTTC
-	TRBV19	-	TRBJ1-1	CASSNNWQTNTEAFF	TGTGCCAGTAGTAATAACTGGCAGACGAACACTGAAGCTTTCTTT
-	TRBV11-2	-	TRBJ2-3	CASSADLAEADTQYF	TGTGCCAGCAGCGCGGACTTAGCCGAAGCAGATACGCAGTATTTT
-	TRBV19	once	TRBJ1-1	CASSDRLRWGTEAFF	TGTGCCAGTAGTGACAGACTGCGGTGGGGCACTGAAGCTTTCTTT
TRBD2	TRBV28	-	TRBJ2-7	CASSLFASGSSYEQYF	TGTGCCAGCAGTTTATTTGCTAGCGGGAGCTCCTACGAGCAGTACTTC
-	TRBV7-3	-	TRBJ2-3	CASSLTGGTDTQYF	TGTGCCAGCAGCTTGACCGGGGGCACAGATACGCAGTATTTT
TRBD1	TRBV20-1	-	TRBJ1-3	CSASTGDSGNTIYF	TGCAGTGCTAGTACAGGGGACTCTGGAAACACCATATATTTT
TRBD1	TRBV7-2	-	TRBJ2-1	CASSLPGQGNNEQFF	TGTGCCAGCAGCCTACCGGGACAGGGGAACAATGAGCAGTTCTTC
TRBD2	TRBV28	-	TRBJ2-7	CASSFFRVGRAESYEQYF	TGTGCCAGCAGTTTCTTTCGCGTCGGGAGGGCTGAGTCCTACGAGCAGTACTTC
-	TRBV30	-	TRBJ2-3	CAWSADTQYF	TGTGCCTGGAGTGCAGATACGCAGTATTTT
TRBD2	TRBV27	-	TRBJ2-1	CASRSSPGLVPYNEQFF	TGTGCCAGCAGATCATCCCCGGGACTAGTTCCTTACAATGAGCAGTTCTTC
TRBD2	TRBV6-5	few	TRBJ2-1	CASSPGTSDYNEQFF	TGTGCCAGCAGTCCCGGGACTAGCGACTACAATGAGCAGTTCTTC
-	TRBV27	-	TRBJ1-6	CASSLRASRTYNSPLHF	TGTGCCAGCAGTTTAAGAGCTAGCAGGACCTATAATTCACCCCTCCACTTT
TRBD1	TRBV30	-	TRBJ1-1	CASTSYRGSNTEAFF	TGTGCCTCAACCTCCTACAGGGGATCTAACACTGAAGCTTTCTTT
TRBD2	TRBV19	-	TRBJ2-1	CASSPAAGGPAANEQFF	TGTGCCAGTAGTCCAGCCGCGGGAGGGCCAGCGGCCAATGAGCAGTTCTTC
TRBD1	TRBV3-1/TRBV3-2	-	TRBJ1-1	CASSPARDRQTEAFF	TGTGCCAGCAGCCCGGCCAGGGACAGACAAACTGAAGCTTTCTTT
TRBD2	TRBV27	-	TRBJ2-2	CASSHRTSGSRGRPGELFF	TGTGCCAGCAGTCACCGGACTAGCGGGAGCCGGGGGAGGCCCGGGGAGCTGTTTTTT
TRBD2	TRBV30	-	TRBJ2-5	CAWSPLAVQETQYF	TGTGCCTGGAGTCCCCTAGCGGTACAAGAGACCCAGTACTTC
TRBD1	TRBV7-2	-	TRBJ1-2	CASSSPTGREGYTF	TGTGCCAGCAGCTCCCCGACAGGGAGGGAGGGCTACACCTTC